This T cell receptor beta chain derives from a study of tumor-infiltrating lymphocytes in primary liver carcinoma. Study-wide background: Every patient in the cohort had a primary liver carcinoma. That carcinoma was treated by surgical resection.

There are a few counts of this clonotype. Its antigen is unidentified. A clone one base away is much larger, so this may be a read error. Study outcomes and limitations: Researchers found tumor-adjacent and tumor-blood pairs overlapped less than tumor region pairs.

The CDR3 extends over 14 amino acids. The germline CDR1 and CDR2 sequences are SGHAT and FQDESV (reference sequence). The germline V and J ends were trimmed by 7 bases and 4 bases, with 11 bases remaining between them. Germline DNA was also extracted, while the blood RNA originated from unsorted whole blood. TCR beta cDNA was made from 450 to 550 ng total RNA with a constant-region primer. Library construction for TCR beta comprised three nested multiplex PCR rounds performed with slightly modified ARM-PCR. Amplification in the first two PCR rounds was performed using TRBV1-TRBV30 forward primers and a C-beta reverse primer for around 9 cycles each. MiXCR, applied by TCRdb to the multiplex PCR reads, yields one record per CDR3 protein. The table lists approximately 300,000 distinct CDR3 sequences, approximately 65% of them singletons.

V and J are TRBV11-1 and TRBJ1-6, with a tentative D call TRBD1 (6 bases). Sequenced input: peripheral blood. This receptor was obtained from a man between 35 and 55 years old with primary liver carcinoma and hepatitis B virus infection. Here the CDR3 DNA reads TGTGCCAGCAACCTGCAGGGGTATAATTCACCCCTCCACTTT. Encoded protein: CASNLQGYNSPLHF. Full variable domain (rest looked up from reference TRBV11-1 and TRBJ1-6): EAEVAQSPRYKITEKSQAVAFWCDPISGHATLYWYRQILGQGPELLVQFQDESVVDDSQLPKDRFSAERLKGVDSTLKIQPAELGDSAMYLCASNLQGYNSPLHFGNGTRLTVT.